A selection of T cell receptor beta chains follows, all from one sample in a study of blood T cell repertoires in COVID-19. The assay was immunoSEQ multiplex PCR, and TCRdb's table has in-frame clones only and misses some. The sample carries approximately 100,000 clones, roughly 88% recorded once. The sample consisted of peripheral blood. These receptors were taken from a human donor in a cohort sampled during active COVID-19. The CDR3 runs from the conserved cysteine through the conserved F or W. A D gene is named only where the DNA matches it firmly. Clone size is not always given. Where it is, it says once, few, many or a class for expanded clones.

V,D,size,J,DNA,CDR3
TRBV28,TRBD1,.,TRBJ1-1,TGTGCCAGCAGTTTACCCAGGGGGCGAGGCACTGAAGCTTTCTTT,CASSLPRGRGTEAFF
TRBV12-3/TRBV12-4,TRBD1,.,TRBJ2-5,TGTGCCAGCAGTTTAGGACAGGGAGAGACCCAGTACTTC,CASSLGQGETQYF
TRBV28,.,few,TRBJ2-7,TGTGCCAGCTTGCCGCAAGGGATCAGGGGCGGGTTTGAGGACGAGCAGTACTTC,CASLPQGIRGGFEDEQYF
TRBV4-1,.,.,TRBJ1-2,TGCGCCAGCAGCCAAGACGCCGGGAGGGTGGCCTATGGCTACACCTTC,CASSQDAGRVAYGYTF
TRBV6-2/TRBV6-3,TRBD1,.,TRBJ1-1,TGTGCCAGCAGTTACCAGGGGGCGGTCACTGAAGCTTTCTTT,CASSYQGAVTEAFF
TRBV21-1,.,medium-sized,TRBJ1-2,TGTGCCAGCAGCAAGCAACAGGGGGCGAACTATGGCTACACCTTC,CASSKQQGANYGYTF
TRBV18,TRBD1,.,TRBJ1-5,TGTGCCAGCACAGGTGGGACAGGGGGCCTGCAGCCCCAGCATTTT,CASTGGTGGLQPQHF
TRBV4-3,.,few,TRBJ2-6,TGCGCCAGCAGCCAAGGACGGGGTACTGGGGCCAACGTCCTGACTTTC,CASSQGRGTGANVLTF
TRBV7-2,TRBD1,.,TRBJ1-2,TGTGCCAGCAGCCCCATTCCCCAGGGGGCCTATGGCTACACCTTC,CASSPIPQGAYGYTF
TRBV6-6,TRBD2,.,TRBJ2-3,TGTGCCAGCAGGTCGACTAGCGGAGGCTACACAGATACGCAGTATTTT,CASRSTSGGYTDTQYF
TRBV19,TRBD2,.,TRBJ2-3,TGTGCCAGTACGACGGGGGGGGTAAGCACAGATACGCAGTATTTT,CASTTGGVSTDTQYF